The 9 T cell receptor beta chains below come from one sample, sequenced in a study of shared clonotypes between healthy human individuals. Naive CD8 cells, CD45RO-negative and positively selected for CCR7, excluded terminally differentiated effector memory CD45RA+ cells. Libraries were prepared by immunoSEQ multiplex PCR; TCRdb keeps only in-frame clonotypes and omits some of them. The repertoire holds around 2,000,000 clones, with approximately 95% as singletons. The sample was naive CD8+ T cells sorted from blood. The receptors were sampled from a young man in good health.

This chain links TRBV4-1 with TRBJ2-3; 13 bases agree with TRBD2. The CDR3 consists of 18 residues. The germline V gene encodes CDR1 MGHRA and CDR2 YSYEKL. V lost 0 bases to trimming and J lost 3 bases; unmatched junction nucleotides: 6. The CDR3: CASSQEAGTSGKTDTQYF. The CDR3 coding sequence is TGCGCCAGCAGCCAAGAGGCGGGGACTAGCGGGAAGACAGATACGCAGTATTTT.

V gene TRBV6-6 combines with J gene TRBJ1-3, with a tentative D call TRBD1 (5 bases). This CDR3 spans 16 amino acids. Germline CDR1 and CDR2: MNHNY and SVGAGI (reference sequence). V lost 2 bases, J lost 0 bases, and 11 bases lay in between. The CDR3 here is CASSYPMTDSGNTIYF. As DNA, the CDR3 is TGTGCCAGCAGTTACCCCATGACAGACTCTGGAAACACCATATATTTT.

V is TRBV11-2 and J is TRBJ2-2; D remains ambiguous. This CDR3 contains 16 residues. Germline V CDR1 and CDR2: SGHAT, FQNNGV. Between the trimmed V and J ends, which lost 5 bases and 1 base, there was a span of 14 bases. The CDR3 here is CASSQIGRMNTGELFF. The CDR3 region has the DNA TGTGCCAGCAGCCAAATCGGGCGGATGAACACCGGGGAGCTGTTTTTT. Looking up the rest from reference TRBV11-2 and TRBJ2-2 gives the full variable domain: EAGVAQSPRYKIIEKRQSVAFWCNPISGHATLYWYQQILGQGPKLLIQFQNNGVVDDSQLPKDRFSAERLKGVDSTLKIQPAKLEDSAVYLCASSQIGRMNTGELFFGEGSRLTVL.

Here the CDR3 DNA reads TGTGCCACCTGTCCGGGCGGGGGCTACAATGAGCAGTTCTTC. Translated: CATCPGGGYNEQFF. This rearrangement joins TRBV5-6 to TRBJ2-1, with 7 positions matching TRBD2. Looked up from germline, CDR1 is SGHDT and CDR2 is YYEEEE. The CDR3 spans 14 residues. With V trimmed by 9 bases and J by 3 bases, 9 bases remained unmatched.

V is TRBV2 and J is TRBJ2-7; 11 bases map to TRBD1. Losses at the gene ends were 9 bases for V and 2 bases for J; bases not matched to a gene: 3. Germline V CDR1 and CDR2: SNHLY, FYNNEI. This CDR3 contains 13 residues. Here the CDR3 reads CARWDRGTYEQYF. CDR3 sequence (DNA): TGTGCCAGGTGGGACAGGGGGACCTACGAGCAGTACTTC.

The V and J genes are TRBV11-2 and TRBJ2-7, with D possibly matching TRBD2 (5 bases). V lost 5 bases and J lost 1, with 21 bases in between. Germline V CDR1 and CDR2: SGHAT, FQNNGV. There are 17 residues in the CDR3. CDR3 coding DNA: TGTGCCAGCAGCGCTATCCGGACGGGGTCTTGGTCCTACGAGCAGTACTTC. As protein: CASSAIRTGSWSYEQYF.

This clone has just one count. The chain links TRBV28 to TRBJ2-5; a possible D gene is TRBD2 (6 bases). CDR3 length: 15 residues. The germline V and J ends were trimmed by 1 base and 5 bases, with 14 bases remaining between them. The V gene's germline CDR1 is MDHEN and CDR2 SYDVKM. This CDR3 is CASSLSRLGYETQYF. The DNA for the CDR3 is TGTGCCAGCAGTTTATCGCGACTAGGATACGAGACCCAGTACTTC.

The gene calls are TRBV28 and TRBJ1-5; 7 bases agree with TRBD1. V lost 6 bases to trimming and J lost 1 base; unmatched junction nucleotides: 6. This CDR3 has 15 amino acids. In germline, CDR1 is MDHEN, CDR2 SYDVKM. Here the CDR3 reads CASREQGLSNQPQHF. The DNA for the CDR3 is TGTGCCAGCAGGGAACAGGGGTTGAGCAATCAGCCCCAGCATTTT.

The chain links TRBV4-3 to TRBJ1-2; weak D call: TRBD1 (5 bases). CDR1 is LGHNA and CDR2 is YSLEER in the germline V gene. This CDR3 region has 15 residues. Trimming pared 1 base from V and 2 bases from J, leaving 11 bases between. The CDR3 DNA is TGCGCCAGCAGCCAAGTCCAGGGCGCGAACTATGGCTACACCTTC. The encoded protein is CASSQVQGANYGYTF.